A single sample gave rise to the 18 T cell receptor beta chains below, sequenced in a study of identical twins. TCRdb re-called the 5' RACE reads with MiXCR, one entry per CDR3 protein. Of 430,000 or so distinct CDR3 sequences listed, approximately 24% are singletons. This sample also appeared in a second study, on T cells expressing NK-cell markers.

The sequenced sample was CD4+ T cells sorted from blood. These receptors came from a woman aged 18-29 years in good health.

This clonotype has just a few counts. DNA for the CDR3: TGCAGCGTGACCTCTGACAGGGAAAAATACGAGCAGTACTTC. Amino acids: CSVTSDREKYEQYF. This chain joins TRBV29-1 and TRBJ2-7; TRBD1 matches 7 bases. With V trimmed by 6 bases and J by 4 bases, 12 bases remained unmatched. The CDR3 consists of 14 residues. The germline V gene has CDR1 SQVTM and CDR2 ANQGSEA.

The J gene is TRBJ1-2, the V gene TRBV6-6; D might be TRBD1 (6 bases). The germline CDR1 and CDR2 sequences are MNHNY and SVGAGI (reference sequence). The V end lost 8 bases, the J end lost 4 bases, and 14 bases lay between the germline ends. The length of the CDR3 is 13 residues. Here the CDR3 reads CASQGSELYGYTF. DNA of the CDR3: TGTGCCAGCCAGGGGAGTGAGCTCTATGGCTACACCTTC.

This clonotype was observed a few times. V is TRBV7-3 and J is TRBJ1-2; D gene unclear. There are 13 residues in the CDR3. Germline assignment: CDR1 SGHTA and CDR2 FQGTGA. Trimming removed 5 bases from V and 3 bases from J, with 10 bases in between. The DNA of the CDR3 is TGTGCCAGCAGCCGTGGTTTGGACTATGGCTACACCTTC. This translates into CASSRGLDYGYTF.

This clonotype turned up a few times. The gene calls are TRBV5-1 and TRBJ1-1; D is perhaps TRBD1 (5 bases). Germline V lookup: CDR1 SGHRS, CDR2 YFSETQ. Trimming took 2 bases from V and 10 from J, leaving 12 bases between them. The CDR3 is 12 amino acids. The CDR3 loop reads CASSLAGEIAFF. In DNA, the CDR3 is TGCGCCAGCAGCTTAGCGGGGGAGATAGCTTTCTTT.

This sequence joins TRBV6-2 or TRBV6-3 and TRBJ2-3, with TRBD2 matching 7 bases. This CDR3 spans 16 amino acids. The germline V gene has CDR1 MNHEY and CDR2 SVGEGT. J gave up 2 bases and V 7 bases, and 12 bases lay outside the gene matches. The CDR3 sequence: CASTLGEGLTTDTQYF. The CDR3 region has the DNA TGTGCCAGCACCCTGGGGGAGGGGCTGACCACAGATACGCAGTATTTT.

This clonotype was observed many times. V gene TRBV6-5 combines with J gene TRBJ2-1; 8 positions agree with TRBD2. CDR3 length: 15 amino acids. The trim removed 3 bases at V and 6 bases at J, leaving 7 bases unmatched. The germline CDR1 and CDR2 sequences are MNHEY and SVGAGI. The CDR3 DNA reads TGTGCCAGCAGTTATAGCGGGGTTTTAGGCAATGAGCAGTTCTTC. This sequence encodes CASSYSGVLGNEQFF.

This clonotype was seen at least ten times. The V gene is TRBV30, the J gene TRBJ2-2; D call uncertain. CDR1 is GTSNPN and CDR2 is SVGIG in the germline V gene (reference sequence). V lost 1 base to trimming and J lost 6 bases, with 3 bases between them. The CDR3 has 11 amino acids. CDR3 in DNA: TGTGCCTGGAGTGCTTCCGGGGAGCTGTTTTTT. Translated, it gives CAWSASGELFF.

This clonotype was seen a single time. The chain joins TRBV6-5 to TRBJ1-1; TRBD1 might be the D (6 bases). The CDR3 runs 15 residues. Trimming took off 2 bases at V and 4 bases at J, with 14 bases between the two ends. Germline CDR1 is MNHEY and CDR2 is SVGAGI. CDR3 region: CASSYPQGYGTEAFF. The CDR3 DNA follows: TGTGCCAGCAGTTACCCACAGGGATATGGCACTGAAGCTTTCTTT.

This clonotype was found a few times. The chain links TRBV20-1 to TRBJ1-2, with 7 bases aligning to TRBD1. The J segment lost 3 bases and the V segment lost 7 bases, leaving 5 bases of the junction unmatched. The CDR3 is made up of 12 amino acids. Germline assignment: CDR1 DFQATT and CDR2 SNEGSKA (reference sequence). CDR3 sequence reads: CSVAGTDYGYTF. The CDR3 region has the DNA TGCAGTGTAGCAGGGACAGACTATGGCTACACCTTC.

CDR3: CASSSPGVSGTPEAFF. CDR3 DNA sequence: TGTGCCAGCAGTTCCCCCGGGGTTAGCGGCACACCTGAAGCTTTCTTT. The genes are TRBV12-3 or TRBV12-4 and TRBJ1-1; D remains ambiguous. This CDR3 is built from 16 residues. Trimming shortened V by 4 bases and J by 6 bases, and 21 bases separated the two germline ends.

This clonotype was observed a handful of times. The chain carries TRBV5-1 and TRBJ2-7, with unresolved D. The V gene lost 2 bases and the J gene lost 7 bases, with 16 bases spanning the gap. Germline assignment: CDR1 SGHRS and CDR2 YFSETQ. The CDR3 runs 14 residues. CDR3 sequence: CASSFGPGSSEQYF. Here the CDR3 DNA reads TGCGCCAGCAGCTTTGGGCCGGGTTCAAGTGAGCAGTACTTC.

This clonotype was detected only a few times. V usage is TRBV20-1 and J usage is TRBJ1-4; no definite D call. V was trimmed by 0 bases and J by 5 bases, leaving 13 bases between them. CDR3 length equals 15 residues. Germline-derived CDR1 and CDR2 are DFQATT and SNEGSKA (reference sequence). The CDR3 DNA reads TGCAGTGCTAGAGACCAAGCGGAGCTGAATGAAAAACTGTTTTTT. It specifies CSARDQAELNEKLFF.

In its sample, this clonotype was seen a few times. This CDR3 reads CASSLSLGGSNEQFF. CDR3 DNA sequence: TGTGCCAGCAGTTTAAGTCTAGGGGGGAGCAATGAGCAGTTCTTC. This chain joins TRBV12-3 or TRBV12-4 and TRBJ2-1; D may match TRBD1 or TRBD2 (6 bases each). The V and J ends lost 2 bases and 6 bases respectively, with 14 bases between them. CDR3 length equals 15 residues.

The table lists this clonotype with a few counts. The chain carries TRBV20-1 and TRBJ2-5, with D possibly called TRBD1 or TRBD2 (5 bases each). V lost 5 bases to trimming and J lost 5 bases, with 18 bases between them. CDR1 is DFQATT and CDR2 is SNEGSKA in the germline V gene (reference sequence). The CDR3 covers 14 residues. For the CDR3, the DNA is TGCAGTGCTCGGCGGGCCAGTGGGGCGGAGACCCAGTACTTC. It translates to CSARRASGAETQYF.

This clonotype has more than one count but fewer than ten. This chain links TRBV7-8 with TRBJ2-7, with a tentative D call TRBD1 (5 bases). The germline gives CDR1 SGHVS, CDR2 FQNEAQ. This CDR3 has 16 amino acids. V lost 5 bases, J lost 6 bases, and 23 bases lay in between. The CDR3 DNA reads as TGTGCCAGCAGCCAACCCTCTACAGGTCTCTATAGCGAGCAGTACTTC. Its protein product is CASSQPSTGLYSEQYF. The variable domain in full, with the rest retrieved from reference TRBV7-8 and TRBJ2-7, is GAGVSQSPRYKVAKRGQDVALRCDPISGHVSLFWYQQALGQGPEFLTYFQNEAQLDKSGLPSDRFFAERPEGSVSTLKIQRTQQEDSAVYLCASSQPSTGLYSEQYFGPGTRLTVT.

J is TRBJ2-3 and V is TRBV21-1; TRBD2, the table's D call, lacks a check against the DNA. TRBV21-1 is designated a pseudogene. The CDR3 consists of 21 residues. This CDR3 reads CASSGFRPTGLAGTSTDTQYF. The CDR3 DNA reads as TGTGCCAGCAGCGGATTCCGACCAACTGGACTAGCGGGGACCTCGACAGATACGCAGTATTTT.

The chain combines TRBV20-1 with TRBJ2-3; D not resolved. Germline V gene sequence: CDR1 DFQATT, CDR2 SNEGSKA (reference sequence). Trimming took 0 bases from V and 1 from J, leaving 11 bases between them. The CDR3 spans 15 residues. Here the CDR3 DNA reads TGCAGTGCTAGAGATATGGCCCTGGGCACAGATACGCAGTATTTT. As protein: CSARDMALGTDTQYF.

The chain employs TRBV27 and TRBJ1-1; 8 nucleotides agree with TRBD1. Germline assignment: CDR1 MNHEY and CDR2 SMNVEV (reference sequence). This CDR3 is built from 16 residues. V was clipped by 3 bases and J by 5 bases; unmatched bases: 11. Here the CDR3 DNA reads TGTGCCAGCAGTTTCCTAACAGGGGGTAGGTCGACTGAAGCTTTCTTT. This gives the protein CASSFLTGGRSTEAFF.